This TCR beta chain was profiled in a study of regulatory dendritic cells for organ transplantation. Here immunoSEQ multiplex PCR was the method, and the copy in TCRdb shows in-frame clones only, minus some. The sample includes some 13,000 clones, more than 75% of them seen just once. About this clone itself: Its target is not known.

CFSE-labeled sorted T cells met regulatory or mature dendritic cells for over 4 days. Germline V CDR1 and CDR2: MNHNS, SASEGT. The CDR3 is made up of 15 amino acids. The J segment lost 0 bases and the V segment lost 4 bases, leaving 6 bases of the junction unmatched. V usage is TRBV6-1 and J usage is TRBJ2-7, with 7 bases fitting TRBD1. The sample taken for sequencing was naive CD8+ T cells from blood cultured with regulatory dendritic cells. The subset here: CD45RA+ naive T cells. The clonotype comes from a human donor in good health. The CDR3 region has the DNA TGTGCCAGCAGTGCGACAGGGCACGTCTCCTACGAGCAGTACTTC. This codes for CASSATGHVSYEQYF.